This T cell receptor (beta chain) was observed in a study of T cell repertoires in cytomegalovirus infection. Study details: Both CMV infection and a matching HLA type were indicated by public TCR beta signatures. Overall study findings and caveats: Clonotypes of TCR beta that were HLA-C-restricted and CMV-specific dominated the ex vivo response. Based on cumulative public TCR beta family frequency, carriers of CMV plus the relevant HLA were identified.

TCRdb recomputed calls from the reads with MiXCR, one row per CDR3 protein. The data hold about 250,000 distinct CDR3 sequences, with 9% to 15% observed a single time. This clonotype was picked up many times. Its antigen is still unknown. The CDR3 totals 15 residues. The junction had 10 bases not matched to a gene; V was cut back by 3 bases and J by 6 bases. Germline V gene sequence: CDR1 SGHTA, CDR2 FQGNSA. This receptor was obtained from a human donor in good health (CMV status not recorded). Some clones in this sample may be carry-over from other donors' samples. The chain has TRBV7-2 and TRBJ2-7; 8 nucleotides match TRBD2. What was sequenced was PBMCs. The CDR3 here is CASSFSPSGRSEQYF. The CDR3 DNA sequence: TGTGCCAGCAGCTTTAGCCCCAGCGGGAGATCCGAGCAGTACTTC.